The T cell receptor beta chain described here comes from a study of vaccination effects on CD4 cells after COVID-19. The CDR3 is made up of 15 amino acids. From germline, CDR1 is SGHTA and CDR2 FQGTGA. Deletions cut 5 bases from V and 3 bases from J, with 15 bases between. Here immunoSEQ multiplex PCR was the method, and the copy in TCRdb shows in-frame clones only, minus some. The sample lists tens of thousands of clones; 75% to 85% were seen once. Viral peptide pools were used in the ViraFEST assay to expand antigen-specific CD4+ T cells, and sequencing came afterward. CD4+ T cells were isolated after around 9 days of culture. Previously uninfected by SARS-CoV-2, the vaccine recipients also showed negative nucleocapsid antibodies. On days 3 and 7, fresh IL-2 medium replaced half the medium. About this clone: Its antigen is unknown.

This clonotype was sampled from a human donor who received a COVID-19 vaccine. The chain employs TRBV7-3 and TRBJ2-3; D gene uncertain. Sequencing used CD4+ T cells from PBMCs cultured with SARS-CoV-2 spike peptides, obtained before COVID-19 vaccination. Here the CDR3 DNA reads TGTGCCAGCAGCACGCGTCCGGATCCAACAGATACGCAGTATTTT. This encodes CASSTRPDPTDTQYF.